This TCR beta chain came from a study of shared clonotypes between healthy human individuals. Study-level points and caveats: Naive subsets typically showed greater estimated richness than memory subsets.

The CDR3 spans 13 residues. Per the germline V gene, CDR1 is LGHNA and CDR2 is YNFKEQ. V lost 5 bases to trimming and J lost 7 bases, with 14 bases between them. Using immunoSEQ multiplex PCR, the repertoire was profiled, and TCRdb retains in-frame clones only, with some absent. Seen here are hundreds of thousands of clones, approximately 73% observed once, and the top ten hold around 1.8%. Worth noting for this clone: What it binds is not known.

What was sequenced was memory CD4+ T cells sorted from blood. Described subset: CD45RA-negative fraction. This receptor was identified in a woman younger than 45 in good health. V and J are TRBV4-2 and TRBJ1-1; D is unclear. CDR3 nucleotide sequence: TGTGCCAGCAGCAAGGAATTGAAGGGTGAAGCTTTCTTT. Translating it yields CASSKELKGEAFF.